The subject of this entry is one T cell receptor (beta chain). The junction and the germline gene differ at one end; a read error may be behind it. The data derive from a study of CD8+CD57+ T cells in acquired aplastic anemia. The CDR3 length is 15 residues. Germline CDR1 and CDR2: SSHAT and FNYEAQ (reference sequence). TCR beta VDJ and CDR3 profiling used genomic DNA as template. TCRdb called the reads again in MiXCR, with one record for every CDR3 protein. The profile shows around 200,000 distinct CDR3 sequences, around 50% of them singletons. An expansion of CD8+CD57+ cells by flow cytometry had been shown in patients chosen for sequencing.

The clonotype originates from a human donor with aplastic anemia. V and J are TRBV7-7 and TRBJ2-1; perhaps TRBD1 as D (6 bases). Sequencing used sorted CD4+, CD8+, or CD8+CD57+ T cells (not recorded which) from PBMCs. CDR3 nucleotide sequence: TGTGCCAGCAGCTTAGAGAGGGGGACCTATAATGAGCAGTTCTTC. Protein: CASSLERGTYNEQFF.